This T cell receptor beta chain stems from a study of CD8 T cells in ankylosing spondylitis. Trimming left V 4 bases short and J 1 base short, with 16 bases between. This CDR3 is 17 amino acids long. CDR1 is MNHNS, CDR2 SASEGT, per germline. Findings of the study overall: Reactive arthritis synovial fluid and blood previously showed some of these motif variants.

Each CDR3 protein gets one entry after TCRdb re-called the 5' RACE reads with MiXCR. In the table there are 310,000 or so distinct CDR3 sequences, about 19% of which are singletons. Comments on this clonotype: Its antigen is unidentified.

The TCR comes from a male donor with ankylosing spondylitis or in good health (not recorded which). The source material was blood, either unsorted or a sorted T cell fraction (not recorded which). The chain carries TRBV6-1 and TRBJ2-2; D possibly corresponds to TRBD2 (6 bases). CDR3 sequence reads: CASSAIREIGNTGELFF. CDR3 bases: TGTGCCAGCAGTGCCATTCGGGAGATAGGGAACACCGGGGAGCTGTTTTTT.